Listed below are T cell receptor beta chains from one sample, sequenced in a study of T cell responses to AZD1222 COVID-19 vaccine. Clones were read by immunoSEQ multiplex PCR, and TCRdb kept only the in-frame ones, dropping some. The sample carries just under 90,000 clones, nearly 90% recorded once. The sample here was peripheral blood, taken on day 0 of AZD1222 vaccination. These receptors came from an adult in good health. Both conserved end residues are part of each CDR3. Fields, in order: clone size, J gene, V gene, D gene, CDR3 protein, CDR3 DNA. D genes are given only for firm matches. The size field is filled for only some rows; it gives once, few, many or a size class.

size: NA
J: TRBJ1-1
V: TRBV27
D: NA
CDR3: CASSVQENTEAFF
DNA: TGTGCCAGCAGTGTACAGGAGAACACTGAAGCTTTCTTT

size: NA
J: TRBJ1-1
V: TRBV18
D: TRBD1
CDR3: CASSPPQGAGNTEAFF
DNA: TGTGCCAGCTCACCACCACAGGGGGCAGGGAACACTGAAGCTTTCTTT

size: NA
J: TRBJ1-5
V: TRBV10-3
D: TRBD1
CDR3: CAIGTDSNQPQHF
DNA: TGTGCCATAGGGACAGATAGCAATCAGCCCCAGCATTTT

size: NA
J: TRBJ2-2
V: TRBV6-6
D: TRBD2
CDR3: CASSHTRTSINTGELFF
DNA: TGTGCCAGCAGTCACACTCGGACTAGCATTAACACCGGGGAGCTGTTTTTT

size: NA
J: TRBJ1-2
V: TRBV7-9
D: NA
CDR3: CASSQDSYGYTF
DNA: TGTGCCAGCAGCCAAGACAGCTATGGCTACACCTTC

size: NA
J: TRBJ2-5
V: TRBV2
D: NA
CDR3: CASSEAQETQYF
DNA: TGTGCCAGCAGTGAAGCCCAAGAGACCCAGTACTTC

size: once
J: TRBJ2-4
V: TRBV19
D: TRBD1
CDR3: CASNTGGSERNIQYF
DNA: TGTGCCAGTAACACAGGGGGCTCGGAGAGAAACATTCAGTACTTC

size: NA
J: TRBJ1-1
V: TRBV4-1
D: NA
CDR3: CASSQVPHILKSLGAFF
DNA: TGCGCCAGCAGCCAAGTCCCCCACATTCTTAAATCCCTGGGAGCTTTCTTT

size: NA
J: TRBJ1-3
V: TRBV5-1
D: NA
CDR3: CASSFAAASGNTIYF
DNA: TGCGCCAGCAGCTTCGCGGCAGCATCTGGAAACACCATATATTTT

size: NA
J: TRBJ1-3
V: TRBV14
D: NA
CDR3: CASSQGGGNTIYF
DNA: TGTGCCAGCAGCCAAGGGGGGGGAAACACCATATATTTT

size: NA
J: TRBJ2-7
V: TRBV5-6
D: NA
CDR3: CASSLGYSYEQYF
DNA: TGTGCCAGCAGCCTGGGCTACTCCTACGAGCAGTACTTC

size: NA
J: TRBJ1-2
V: TRBV19
D: NA
CDR3: CASSIDSLSWRGYTF
DNA: TGTGCCAGTAGTATAGATTCCCTGAGTTGGAGGGGCTACACCTTC

size: few
J: TRBJ2-1
V: TRBV7-8
D: NA
CDR3: CASSAYRVSTYNEQFF
DNA: TGTGCCAGCAGCGCCTACAGGGTATCCACCTACAATGAGCAGTTCTTC

size: NA
J: TRBJ1-5
V: TRBV27
D: TRBD1
CDR3: CASRTGGQRNQPQHF
DNA: TGTGCCAGCAGGACCGGGGGACAGAGGAATCAGCCCCAGCATTTT

size: NA
J: TRBJ2-3
V: TRBV19
D: NA
CDR3: CASSKGTDTQYF
DNA: TGTGCCAGTAGTAAGGGCACAGATACGCAGTATTTT

size: NA
J: TRBJ2-3
V: TRBV6-1
D: NA
CDR3: CASSESGTLADTQYF
DNA: TGTGCCAGCAGTGAGTCCGGGACCCTAGCAGATACGCAGTATTTT

size: few
J: TRBJ2-1
V: TRBV9
D: NA
CDR3: CASSVGKGNYNEQFF
DNA: TGTGCCAGCAGCGTAGGGAAAGGGAACTACAATGAGCAGTTCTTC

size: NA
J: TRBJ2-1
V: TRBV5-1
D: NA
CDR3: CASSLGWNNEQFF
DNA: TGCGCCAGCAGCTTAGGCTGGAACAATGAGCAGTTCTTC

size: NA
J: TRBJ1-1
V: TRBV7-3
D: NA
CDR3: CASSFGGNTEAFF
DNA: TGTGCCAGCAGCTTCGGGGGTAACACTGAAGCTTTCTTT

size: NA
J: TRBJ1-1
V: TRBV27
D: NA
CDR3: CASSFGTEAFF
DNA: TGTGCCAGCAGTTTTGGTACTGAAGCTTTCTTT

size: NA
J: TRBJ2-2
V: TRBV27
D: TRBD2
CDR3: CASSPQLAGESRELFF
DNA: TGTGCCAGCAGTCCCCAACTAGCGGGAGAAAGTAGGGAGCTGTTTTTT

size: NA
J: TRBJ1-4
V: TRBV5-4
D: NA
CDR3: CASSLEAGGGNEKLFF
DNA: TGTGCCAGCAGCTTGGAGGCCGGCGGAGGTAATGAAAAACTGTTTTTT

size: NA
J: TRBJ2-2
V: TRBV5-1
D: NA
CDR3: CASSLEGGELFF
DNA: TGCGCCAGCAGCTTGGAAGGCGGGGAGCTGTTTTTT